The present T cell receptor (beta chain) was sequenced within a study of T-cell memory formation after mild COVID-19 (dated by TCRdb to the early 2020s). As for the study more broadly: Most TCR sequence clusters were specific to one of the two donors. In two donors, T-cell clones that expanded and contracted after mild COVID-19 were followed by sequencing TCRalpha and TCRbeta repertoires longitudinally. The cohort comprised two young, previously healthy adult volunteers, one female and one male. The study at large found these results: Contracting CD4+ clones were located mainly in the CM and EM memory subsets, whereas CD8+ clones were found to be enriched in EMRA. From day 15 to 85, contracting clones showed balanced CD4/CD8 phenotypes, whereas a second wave of clones that expanded from day 15 to 37 leaned towards CD4+. Whether the second-wave clones peaking on day 37 were SARS-CoV-2 specific was not confirmed. Some responding clones were detected in pre-infection memory, which suggested that pre-existing cross-reactive memory T cells had joined the SARS-CoV-2 response. The study included only a couple of mild cases, and larger cohorts that include severe cases with pre-infection samples were judged to be necessary.

Sequencing instrument: Illumina NovaSeq 6000. Using 5'RACE with constant-segment primers, TCRalpha and TCRbeta cDNA libraries were constructed, with sample barcodes and unique molecular identifiers added in the process. RNA was extracted from every sample with Trizol reagent. Library amplification was performed in two PCR steps, and a second sample barcode and Illumina TruSeq adapters were introduced in the second step. Sequencing of libraries was performed on an Illumina NovaSeq with 2 x 150 bp paired-end reads. As for the original processing: The reads were demultiplexed and collapsed into UMI-guided consensus sequences using migec v1.2.7. Using mixcr v2.1.11, the UMI consensuses were aligned to TRA and TRB V and J templates and assembled into clonotypes. Clonotypes were classified as expanded or contracted when called significant by both edgeR and NoisET, with noise models trained on biological replicates. For edgeR calls, a false discovery rate-adjusted p below 0.01 and a log2 fold-change threshold of 1 were applied. As an exploratory analysis of dynamics, PCA with hierarchical clustering was applied to max-normalized trajectories of the 1000 most abundant clonotypes. The CD4 or CD8 phenotype of responding clones was assigned using the separately sequenced CD4+ and CD8+ repertoires. The public sequencing data were trimmed at Q25 with fastp and processed into clonotypes with MiXCR by TCRdb, which kept only in-frame beta chains. Here each entry gathers all rows of one CDR3 protein and keeps the most common genes and DNA. The V and J calls were determined by TCRdb, not by the authors. For this sample the table gives around 300,000 distinct CDR3 sequences, of which roughly 18% were detected only once. The top ten constitute roughly 23% of the sample.

A word on this clonotype: Its antigen is not yet known. No much larger clone is present one base from it, and per-base qualities are unavailable.

For CDR1 and CDR2, the germline V gene lists SGHRS and YFSETQ. V is pared back by 1 base and J by 4 bases, with 11 bases lying between the germline termini. The CDR3 covers 14 residues, taking in both the cysteine and the phenylalanine. Only the CDR3 DNA is retained, 42 bases long and in frame from the first base. PBMCs were isolated by Ficoll-Paque density gradient centrifugation. The receptor chain draws on TRBV5-1 and TRBJ2-5; possibly the D gene is TRBD1, per 5 matching bases. The source is a man aged 18 to 35 who had mild COVID-19 (a few samples of this study predate the infection). The sample titles of this study are shuffled in the database, so cell type and time point are left out; the donor was told from shared clones. Sequences were obtained from PBMCs or a T cell subset sorted from them (not recorded which). The base sequence is TGCGCCAGCAGCTTGATAGGGGATGGAGAGACCCAGTACTTC. The encoded protein is CASSLIGDGETQYF.